Following are 21 T cell receptor beta chains from one sample sequenced in a study of cytomegalovirus exposure and HLA in healthy donors. Sequencing used immunoSEQ multiplex PCR; TCRdb keeps in-frame clones, though not all of them. This repertoire shows about 200,000 clones, over 65% found once; its top ten account for about 6%. Sequencing input: PBMCs. The source is a woman under 30 in good health and CMV-seronegative.

This clone was seen a handful of times. The CDR3 bases are TGTGCCAGCAGTCTTCGGACCGGGGAGACCCAGTACTTC. It yields the protein CASSLRTGETQYF. This chain uses TRBV6-6 with TRBJ2-5, with unresolved D. CDR1 MNHNY and CDR2 SVGAGI come from the germline V gene (reference sequence). This CDR3 is 13 amino acids long. Trimming took off 5 bases at V and 5 bases at J, with 12 bases between the two ends.

The chain is built from TRBV5-1 and TRBJ2-2; D is possibly TRBD2 (5 bases). The germline V gene encodes CDR1 SGHRS and CDR2 YFSETQ. This CDR3 is 15 amino acids long. V shed 7 bases and J shed 6 bases, with 19 bases lying between them. The DNA of the CDR3 is TGCGCCAGCGCGTCGGGAACTGACGGGGCCGGGGAGCTGTTTTTT. Its protein is CASASGTDGAGELFF.

The genes are TRBV4-1 and TRBJ2-3; 16 bases agree with TRBD2. CDR1 is MGHRA, CDR2 YSYEKL, per germline. V gave up 1 base and J gave up 6 bases; unmatched junction bases: 4. The CDR3 totals 17 residues. CDR3 sequence (DNA): TGCGCCAGCAGCCAAGCTGGGACTAGCGGGGGGGAGGATACGCAGTATTTT. Amino acids: CASSQAGTSGGEDTQYF.

The V and J genes are TRBV7-2 and TRBJ2-2; TRBD2 might be the D (5 bases). Trimming shortened V by 1 base and J by 4 bases, and 7 bases separated the two germline ends. The CDR3 runs 14 residues. The germline gives CDR1 SGHTA, CDR2 FQGNSA. The CDR3 reads CASSLGGSTGELFF. Written as DNA, the CDR3 is TGTGCCAGCAGCTTAGGAGGGAGCACCGGGGAGCTGTTTTTT.

This clone appeared once. This chain's CDR3 is CASSYSRGSNSPLHF. The CDR3 DNA follows: TGTGCCAGCAGTTACTCAAGGGGAAGTAATTCACCCCTCCACTTT. The chain carries TRBV6-5 and TRBJ1-6; TRBD1 might be the D (5 bases). Looked up from germline, CDR1 is MNHEY and CDR2 is SVGAGI. This CDR3 spans 15 amino acids. With 0 bases removed from V and 6 bases from J, the gap between germline ends came to 9 bases.

The rearrangement uses TRBV6-6 and TRBJ1-2; D not certain. V lost 0 bases, J lost 7 bases, and 15 bases lay in between. Germline CDR1 MNHNY, CDR2 SVGAGI (reference sequence). The CDR3 spans 15 residues. Written as DNA, the CDR3 is TGTGCCAGCAGTTACTCGAATGCGGGGTCGGGTGGCTACACCTTC. This gives the protein CASSYSNAGSGGYTF.

This clone occurred a few times. This chain links TRBV7-9 with TRBJ1-6; 7 bases fit TRBD1. J was trimmed by 9 bases and V by 4 bases; bases with no gene match: 9. Germline V gene data show CDR1 as SEHNR and CDR2 as FQNEAQ (reference sequence). The CDR3 runs to 15 residues. The CDR3 sequence is CASSSRGQGSSPLHF. In DNA form, the CDR3 reads TGTGCCAGCAGCTCAAGGGGGCAGGGGAGTTCACCCCTCCACTTT.

The rearrangement uses TRBV5-4 and TRBJ1-2; a possible D gene is TRBD1 (5 bases). The germline CDR1 and CDR2 sequences are SGHNT and YYREEE (reference sequence). The V end lost 1 base, the J end lost 4 bases, and 14 bases lay between the germline ends. The CDR3 is made up of 15 amino acids. DNA of the CDR3: TGTGCCAGCAGCTTGCGCGCGCAGGGCGGCTATGGCTACACCTTC. It yields the protein CASSLRAQGGYGYTF.

CDR3 DNA sequence: TGTGCCAGCAGCTTAGAGCAGGGAAATTCACCCCTCCACTTT. Amino acids: CASSLEQGNSPLHF. This sequence joins TRBV7-2 and TRBJ1-6; weak D call: TRBD1 (5 bases). Germline V gene data show CDR1 as SGHTA and CDR2 as FQGNSA. The V end was cut by 1 base, the J end by 7 bases, with 8 bases between. This CDR3 is built from 14 residues.

The V gene is TRBV5-6, the J gene TRBJ2-5; D ambiguous. The CDR3 has 14 amino acids. Germline values: CDR1 SGHDT, CDR2 YYEEEE. Trimming removed 4 bases from V and 4 bases from J, with 14 bases in between. CDR3 amino acids: CASSDTVNGETQYF. CDR3 bases: TGTGCCAGCAGCGATACAGTTAACGGAGAGACCCAGTACTTC.

The J gene is TRBJ1-1, the V gene TRBV6-5; D not certain. Germline V gene data show CDR1 as MNHEY and CDR2 as SVGAGI. V lost 8 bases to trimming and J lost 4 bases, with 14 bases between them. The CDR3 is 13 residues long. This CDR3 is CASFRSRVTEAFF. Written as DNA, the CDR3 is TGTGCCAGCTTCAGGTCCCGTGTCACTGAAGCTTTCTTT.

The rearrangement joins TRBV6-1 to TRBJ2-3; possible D gene TRBD2, 5 bases. The V end lost 4 bases, the J end lost 0 bases, and 8 bases lay between the germline ends. Germline lookup yields CDR1 MNHNS and CDR2 SASEGT. CDR3 length: 14 residues. DNA of the CDR3: TGTGCCAGCAGTGCCGGGAACAGCACAGATACGCAGTATTTT. As protein: CASSAGNSTDTQYF.

The V and J genes are TRBV29-1 and TRBJ2-7; either TRBD1 or TRBD2 may fit D (5 bases each). V lost 6 bases and J 5 bases, leaving 14 bases between the germline ends. The CDR3 has 12 amino acids. The germline V gene has CDR1 SQVTM and CDR2 ANQGSEA. This chain's CDR3 is CSVKIGTHEQYF. As DNA, the CDR3 is TGCAGCGTGAAGATAGGGACCCACGAGCAGTACTTC.

The V gene is TRBV9, the J gene TRBJ2-3; 10 bases are a match to TRBD2. CDR1 is SGDLS, CDR2 YYNGEE, per germline. The CDR3 spans 17 residues. V was clipped by 0 bases and J by 7 bases; unmatched bases: 11. CDR3 sequence: CASSVAILAGTPHTQYF. The CDR3 DNA follows: TGTGCCAGCAGCGTAGCGATACTAGCGGGGACGCCCCATACGCAGTATTTT. Variable domain in full (rest from reference TRBV9 and TRBJ2-3): DSGVTQTPKHLITATGQRVTLRCSPRSGDLSVYWYQQSLDQGLQFLIQYYNGEERAKGNILERFSAQQFPDLHSELNLSSLELGDSALYFCASSVAILAGTPHTQYFGPGTRLTVL.

In this sample, this clone turned up once. The chain joins TRBV5-4 to TRBJ1-4, with D hard to call. Trimming stripped 4 bases from V and 0 bases from J, with 7 bases between. Germline CDR1 and CDR2: SGHNT and YYREEE (reference sequence). This CDR3 spans 14 amino acids. The CDR3 coding sequence is TGTGCCAGCAGCCCTGGGGCAACTAATGAAAAACTGTTTTTT. It translates to CASSPGATNEKLFF.

This chain connects TRBV29-1 to TRBJ1-2; a weak D match, TRBD1 (5 bases). CDR3 length equals 13 residues. The V end was cut by 6 bases, the J end by 4 bases, with 15 bases between. Germline-derived CDR1 and CDR2 are SQVTM and ANQGSEA. CDR3 sequence: CSVPVRGGYGYTF. CDR3 coding DNA: TGCAGCGTCCCGGTCCGGGGCGGCTATGGCTACACCTTC.

In its sample, this clone was seen a few times. The chain is built from TRBV15 and TRBJ1-2, with TRBD1 matching over 9 bases. V gave up 4 bases and J gave up 4 bases; unmatched junction bases: 16. This CDR3 comprises 18 residues. Germline V gene lookup returns CDR1 LNHNV and CDR2 YYDKDF (reference sequence). The CDR3 region is CATSTYRGPKTRAYGYTF. For the CDR3, the DNA is TGTGCCACCAGCACTTACAGGGGGCCAAAAACACGTGCCTATGGCTACACCTTC.

The rearrangement uses TRBV29-1 and TRBJ2-7; 16 bases match TRBD2. The CDR3 is 16 amino acids. Germline CDR1 and CDR2: SQVTM and ANQGSEA. The V gene end was trimmed by 6 bases and the J gene end by 7 bases; junction bases not matched to a gene: 12. The CDR3 sequence: CSVAGLAGGLFLEQYF. DNA of the CDR3: TGCAGCGTCGCGGGACTAGCGGGAGGGCTTTTTCTGGAGCAGTACTTC.

This chain links TRBV2 with TRBJ1-1; 11 bases map to TRBD1. The CDR3 runs to 15 residues. V shed 6 bases, J shed 4 bases, and the junction held 7 bases outside the gene matches. Germline V gene lookup returns CDR1 SNHLY and CDR2 FYNNEI. CDR3 coding DNA: TGTGCCAGCAGAGGACAGGGGGCGCTGGGCACTGAAGCTTTCTTT. Amino acids: CASRGQGALGTEAFF.

The V call is TRBV5-1, the J call TRBJ2-3; D remains unclear. The germline gives CDR1 SGHRS, CDR2 YFSETQ. The CDR3 totals 12 residues. Trimming stripped 2 bases from V and 6 bases from J, with 7 bases between. DNA for the CDR3: TGCGCCAGCAGCTTCAGTAGCGATACGCAGTATTTT. Its protein product is CASSFSSDTQYF.

The rearrangement uses TRBV2 and TRBJ2-3, with 8 bases lining up with TRBD2. CDR3 length: 14 amino acids. Germline CDR1 reads SNHLY; CDR2 reads FYNNEI. V was clipped by 9 bases and J by 4 bases; unmatched bases: 9. CDR3 region: CARTRLAIADTQYF. CDR3 sequence (DNA): TGTGCCAGAACGAGACTAGCGATCGCAGATACGCAGTATTTT. Full variable domain (outside the CDR3, taken from reference TRBV2 and TRBJ2-3): EPEVTQTPSHQVTQMGQEVILRCVPISNHLYFYWYRQILGQKVEFLVSFYNNEISEKSEIFDDQFSVERPDGSNFTLKIRSTKLEDSAMYFCARTRLAIADTQYFGPGTRLTVL.